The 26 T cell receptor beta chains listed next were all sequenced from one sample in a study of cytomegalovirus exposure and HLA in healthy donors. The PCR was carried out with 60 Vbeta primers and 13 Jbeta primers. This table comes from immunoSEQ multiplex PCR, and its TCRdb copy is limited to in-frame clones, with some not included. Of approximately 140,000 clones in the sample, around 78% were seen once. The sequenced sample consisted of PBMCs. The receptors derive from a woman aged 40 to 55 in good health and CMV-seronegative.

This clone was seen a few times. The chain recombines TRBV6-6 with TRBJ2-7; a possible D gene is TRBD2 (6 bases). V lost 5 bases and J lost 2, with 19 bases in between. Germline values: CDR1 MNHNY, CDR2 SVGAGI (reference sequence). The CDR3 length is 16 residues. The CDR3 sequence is CASSPWDDSGPYEQYF. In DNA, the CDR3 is TGTGCCAGCAGTCCCTGGGATGATAGCGGCCCCTACGAGCAGTACTTC.

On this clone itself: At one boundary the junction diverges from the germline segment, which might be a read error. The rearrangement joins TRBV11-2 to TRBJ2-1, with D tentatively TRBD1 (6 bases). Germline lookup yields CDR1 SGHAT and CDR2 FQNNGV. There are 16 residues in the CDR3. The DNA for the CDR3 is TGTGCCAGCAGCTTAGTGAGGGGGAGCTCCTACAATGAGCAGCTCTTC. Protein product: CASSLVRGSSYNEQLF.

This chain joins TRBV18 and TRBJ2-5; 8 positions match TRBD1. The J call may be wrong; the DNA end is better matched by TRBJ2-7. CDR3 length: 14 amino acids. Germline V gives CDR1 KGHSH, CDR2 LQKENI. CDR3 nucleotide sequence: TGTGCCAGCTCCACCGGACAGGGAACTTACGAGCAGTACTTC. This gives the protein CASSTGQGTYEQYF.

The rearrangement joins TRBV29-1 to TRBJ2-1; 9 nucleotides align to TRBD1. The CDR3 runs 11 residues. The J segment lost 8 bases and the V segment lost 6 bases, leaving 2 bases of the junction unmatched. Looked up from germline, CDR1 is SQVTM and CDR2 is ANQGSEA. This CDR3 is CSVGQGYEQFF. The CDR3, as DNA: TGCAGCGTCGGACAGGGGTATGAGCAGTTCTTC.

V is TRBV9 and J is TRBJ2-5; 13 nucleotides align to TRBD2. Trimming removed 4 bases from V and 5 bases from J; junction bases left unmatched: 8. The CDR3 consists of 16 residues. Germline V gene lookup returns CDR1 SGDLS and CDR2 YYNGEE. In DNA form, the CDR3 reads TGTGCCAGCAGCCAAGGAGGACTAGCGGGAGAGGAGACCCAGTACTTC. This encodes CASSQGGLAGEETQYF.

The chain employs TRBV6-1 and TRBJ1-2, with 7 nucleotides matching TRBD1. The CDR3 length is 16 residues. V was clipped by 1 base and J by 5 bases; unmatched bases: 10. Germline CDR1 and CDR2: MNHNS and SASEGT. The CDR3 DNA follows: TGTGCCAGCAGTGAAGGGCTGGGACAGCAGGGGTATGGCTACACCTTC. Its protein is CASSEGLGQQGYGYTF.

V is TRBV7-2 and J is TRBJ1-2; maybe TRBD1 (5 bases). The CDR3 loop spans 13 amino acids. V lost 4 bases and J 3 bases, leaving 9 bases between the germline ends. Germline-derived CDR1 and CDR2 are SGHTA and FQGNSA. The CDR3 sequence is CASSSYRYYGYTF. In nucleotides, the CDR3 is TGTGCCAGCAGCTCCTACAGGTACTATGGCTACACCTTC.

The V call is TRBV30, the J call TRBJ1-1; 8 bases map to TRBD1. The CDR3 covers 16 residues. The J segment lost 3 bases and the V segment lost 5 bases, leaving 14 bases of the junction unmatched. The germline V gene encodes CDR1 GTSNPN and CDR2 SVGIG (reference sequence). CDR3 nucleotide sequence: TGTGCCTGGGGTTCTGGTCGTTTACAGGGGGACACTGAAGCTTTCTTT. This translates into CAWGSGRLQGDTEAFF.

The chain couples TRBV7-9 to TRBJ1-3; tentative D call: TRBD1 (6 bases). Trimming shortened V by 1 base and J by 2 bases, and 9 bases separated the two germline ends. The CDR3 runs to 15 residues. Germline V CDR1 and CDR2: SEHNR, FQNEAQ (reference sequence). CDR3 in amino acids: CASSLEWDTGNTIYF. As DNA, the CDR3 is TGTGCCAGCAGCTTAGAATGGGACACTGGAAACACCATATATTTT.

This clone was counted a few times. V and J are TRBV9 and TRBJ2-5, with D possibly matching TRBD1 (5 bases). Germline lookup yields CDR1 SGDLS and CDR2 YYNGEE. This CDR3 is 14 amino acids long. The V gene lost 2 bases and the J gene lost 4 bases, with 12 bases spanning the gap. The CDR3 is CASSVRGQSETQYF. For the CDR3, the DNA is TGTGCCAGCAGCGTTAGAGGACAATCAGAGACCCAGTACTTC.

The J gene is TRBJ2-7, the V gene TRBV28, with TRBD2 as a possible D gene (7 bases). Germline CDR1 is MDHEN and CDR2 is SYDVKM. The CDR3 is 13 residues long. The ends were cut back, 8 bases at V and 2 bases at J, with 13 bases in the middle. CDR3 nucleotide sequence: TGTGCCAGCGGCGGAGGGGGGGCCTACGAGCAGTACTTC. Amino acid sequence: CASGGGGAYEQYF.

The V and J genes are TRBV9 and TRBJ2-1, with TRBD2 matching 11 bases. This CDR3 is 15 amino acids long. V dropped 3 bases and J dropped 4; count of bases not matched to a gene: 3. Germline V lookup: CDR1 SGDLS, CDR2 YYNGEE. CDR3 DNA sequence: TGTGCCAGCAGCGGAACTAGCGGGGGATACAATGAGCAGTTCTTC. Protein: CASSGTSGGYNEQFF. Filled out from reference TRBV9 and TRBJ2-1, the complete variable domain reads DSGVTQTPKHLITATGQRVTLRCSPRSGDLSVYWYQQSLDQGLQFLIQYYNGEERAKGNILERFSAQQFPDLHSELNLSSLELGDSALYFCASSGTSGGYNEQFFGPGTRLTVL.

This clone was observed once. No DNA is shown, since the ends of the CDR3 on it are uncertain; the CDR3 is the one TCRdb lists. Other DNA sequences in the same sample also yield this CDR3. This CDR3 is CASSFGQGSTEAFF. The genes are TRBV7-9 and TRBJ1-1; TRBD1 reflects the table's D call only, with no check against the DNA. Germline assignment: CDR1 SEHNR and CDR2 FQNEAQ (reference sequence). The CDR3 contains 14 residues when both ends are counted.

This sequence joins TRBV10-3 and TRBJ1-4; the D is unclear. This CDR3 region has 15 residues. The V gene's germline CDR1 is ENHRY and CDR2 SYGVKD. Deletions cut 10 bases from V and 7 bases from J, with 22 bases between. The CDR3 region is CATHPLGADSEKLFF. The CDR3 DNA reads TGTGCCACCCACCCCCTCGGAGCGGATAGTGAAAAACTGTTTTTT.

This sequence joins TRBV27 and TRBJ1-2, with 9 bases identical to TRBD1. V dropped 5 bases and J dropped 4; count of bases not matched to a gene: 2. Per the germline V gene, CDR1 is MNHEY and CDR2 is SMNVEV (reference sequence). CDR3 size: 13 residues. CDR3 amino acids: CASSTGGSYGYTF. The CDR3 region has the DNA TGTGCCAGCAGTACAGGGGGCAGCTATGGCTACACCTTC.

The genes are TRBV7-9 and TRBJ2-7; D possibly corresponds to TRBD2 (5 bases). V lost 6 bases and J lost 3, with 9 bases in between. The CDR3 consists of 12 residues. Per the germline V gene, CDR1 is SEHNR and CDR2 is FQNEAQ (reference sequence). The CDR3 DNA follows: TGTGCCAGCAGGGGAGAGCGCTACGAGCAGTACTTC. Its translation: CASRGERYEQYF.

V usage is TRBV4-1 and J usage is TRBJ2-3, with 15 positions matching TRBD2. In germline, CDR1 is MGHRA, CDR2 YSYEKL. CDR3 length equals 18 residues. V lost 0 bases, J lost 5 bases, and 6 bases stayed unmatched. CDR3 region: CASSQDGTSGGPGDTQYF. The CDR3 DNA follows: TGCGCCAGCAGCCAAGATGGGACTAGCGGGGGGCCTGGAGATACGCAGTATTTT.

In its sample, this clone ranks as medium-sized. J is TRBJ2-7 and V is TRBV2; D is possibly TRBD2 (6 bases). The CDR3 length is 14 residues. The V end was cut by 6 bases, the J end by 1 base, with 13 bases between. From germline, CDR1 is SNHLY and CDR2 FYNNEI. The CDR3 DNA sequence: TGTGCCAGCAGGGGGCGGAGGGTTTCCTACGAGCAGTACTTC. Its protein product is CASRGRRVSYEQYF.

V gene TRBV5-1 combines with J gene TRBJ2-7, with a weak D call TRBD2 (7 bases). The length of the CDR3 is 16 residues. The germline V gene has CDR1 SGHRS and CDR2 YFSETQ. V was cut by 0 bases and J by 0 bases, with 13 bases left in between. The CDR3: CASSLGGGAASYEQYF. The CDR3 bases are TGCGCCAGCAGCTTGGGAGGGGGGGCCGCCTCCTACGAGCAGTACTTC.

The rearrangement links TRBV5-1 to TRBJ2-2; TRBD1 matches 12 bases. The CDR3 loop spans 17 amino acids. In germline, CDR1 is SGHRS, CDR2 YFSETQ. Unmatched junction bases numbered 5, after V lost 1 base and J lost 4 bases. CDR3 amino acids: CASSLLGDRGPTGELFF. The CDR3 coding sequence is TGCGCCAGCAGCTTGTTAGGGGACAGGGGGCCCACCGGGGAGCTGTTTTTT.

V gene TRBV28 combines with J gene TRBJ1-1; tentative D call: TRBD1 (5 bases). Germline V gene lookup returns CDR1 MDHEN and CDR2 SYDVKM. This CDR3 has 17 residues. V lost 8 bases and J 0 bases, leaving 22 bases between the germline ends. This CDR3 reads CASQGWSSSSLNTEAFF. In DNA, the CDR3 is TGTGCCAGCCAGGGATGGTCCTCGTCTTCCTTGAACACTGAAGCTTTCTTT.

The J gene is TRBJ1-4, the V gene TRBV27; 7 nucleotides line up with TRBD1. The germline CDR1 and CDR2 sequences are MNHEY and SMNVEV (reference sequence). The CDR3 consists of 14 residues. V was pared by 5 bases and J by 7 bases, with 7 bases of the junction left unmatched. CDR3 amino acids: CASSPGQYFEKLFF. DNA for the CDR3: TGTGCCAGCAGTCCGGGACAGTATTTTGAAAAACTGTTTTTT.

CDR3 nucleotide sequence: TGTGCCAGCAGCTCAGGACTGGCCGCACAGGATACGCAGTATTTT. It codes for CASSSGLAAQDTQYF. The chain joins TRBV7-2 to TRBJ2-3, with a possible D match to TRBD2 (5 bases). V gave up 4 bases and J gave up 6 bases, with 17 bases separating them. Germline CDR1 is SGHTA and CDR2 is FQGNSA. This CDR3 has 15 residues. Filled out from reference TRBV7-2 and TRBJ2-3, the complete variable domain reads GAGVSQSPSNKVTEKGKDVELRCDPISGHTALYWYRQSLGQGLEFLIYFQGNSAPDKSGLPSDRFSAERTGGSVSTLTIQRTQQEDSAVYLCASSSGLAAQDTQYFGPGTRLTVL.

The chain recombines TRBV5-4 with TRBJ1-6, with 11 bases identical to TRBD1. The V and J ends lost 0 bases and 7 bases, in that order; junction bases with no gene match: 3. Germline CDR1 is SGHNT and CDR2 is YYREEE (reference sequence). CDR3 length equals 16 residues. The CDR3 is CASSLVGQGVNSPLHF. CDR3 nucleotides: TGTGCCAGCAGCTTGGTGGGACAGGGGGTCAATTCACCCCTCCACTTT.

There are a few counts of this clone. The CDR3 bases are TGTGCCAGCTCACCCGGACAGGGAGGAGGCAATCAGCCCCAGCATTTT. Its protein is CASSPGQGGGNQPQHF. The chain employs TRBV18 and TRBJ1-5; 8 positions match TRBD1. After removal of 3 bases from V and 2 bases from J, the junction contained 6 bases not matched to a gene. The CDR3 has 16 amino acids. CDR1 is KGHSH and CDR2 is LQKENI in the germline V gene.

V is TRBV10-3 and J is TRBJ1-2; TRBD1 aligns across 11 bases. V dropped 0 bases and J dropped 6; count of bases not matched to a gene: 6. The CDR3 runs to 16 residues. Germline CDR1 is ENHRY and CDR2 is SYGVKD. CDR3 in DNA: TGTGCCATCAGTGAGTCGATCGGGACAGGGGGGGATGGCTACACCTTC. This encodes CAISESIGTGGDGYTF.